A single sample gave rise to the 10 T cell receptor beta chains below, sequenced in a study of human T cells and chemical hapten exposure. MiXCR was run by TCRdb on the RACE reads, yielding one entry per CDR3 protein. This table has approximately 79,000 distinct CDR3 sequences, about 9.3% appearing once. Time point here: patch test 1, 2 weeks after DPC sensitization. Sample treatment: therapeutic diphenylcyclopropenone sensitization with weekly scalp DPC. Sequencing was performed on whole blood, taken in connection with sensitization to the hapten diphenylcyclopropenone (DPC). The receptors come from a woman in her fifties or sixties with alopecia areata. Some clones in this sample may be carry-over from other donors' samples.

This chain links TRBV24-1 with TRBJ2-1; tentative D call: TRBD2 (5 bases). The V end lost 4 bases, the J end lost 4 bases, and 16 bases lay between the germline ends. The CDR3 is 16 amino acids. The germline V gene has CDR1 KGHDR and CDR2 SFDVKD. Here the CDR3 reads CATSDAAPGSYNEQFF. In DNA form, the CDR3 reads TGTGCCACCAGTGACGCCGCACCGGGATCTTACAATGAGCAGTTCTTC.

This sequence joins TRBV10-3 and TRBJ2-7; TRBD2 matches at 9 bases. Losses at the gene ends were 11 bases for V and 6 bases for J; bases not matched to a gene: 14. Germline V gives CDR1 ENHRY, CDR2 SYGVKD. CDR3 length: 14 amino acids. The CDR3 loop reads CAVASGNPGGEQYF. The CDR3 DNA reads as TGTGCCGTGGCTAGCGGGAACCCCGGGGGCGAGCAGTACTTC.

This clonotype has just a few counts. The chain recombines TRBV11-2 with TRBJ2-5; tentative D call: TRBD2 (6 bases). V dropped 5 bases and J dropped 4 bases, with 29 bases sitting between them. CDR1 is SGHAT, CDR2 FQNNGV, per germline. This CDR3 spans 19 amino acids. In DNA, the CDR3 is TGTGCCAGCAGCCATAATCCCGGCGTTGGGAGGACGGGTACAGAGACCCAGTACTTC. The encoded protein is CASSHNPGVGRTGTETQYF.

The table lists this clonotype with many counts. This sequence joins TRBV13 and TRBJ2-3; the match to TRBD2 covers 9 bases. CDR1 and CDR2 (germline): PRHDT, FYEKMQ (reference sequence). The CDR3 has 17 residues. V shed 2 bases and J 6 bases; nucleotides not matched to a gene: 12. The CDR3 spells CASSLRRGGRAADTQYF. Written as DNA, the CDR3 is TGTGCCAGCAGCTTAAGGAGAGGCGGGAGGGCCGCCGATACGCAGTATTTT. The full variable domain, with the rest looked up from reference TRBV13 and TRBJ2-3, is AAGVIQSPRHLIKEKRETATLKCYPIPRHDTVYWYQQGPGQDPQFLISFYEKMQSDKGSIPDRFSAQQFSDYHSELNMSSLELGDSALYFCASSLRRGGRAADTQYFGPGTRLTVL.

V gene TRBV28 combines with J gene TRBJ2-5, with TRBD1 as a possible D gene (6 bases). V was trimmed by 6 bases and J by 0 bases, leaving 14 bases between them. Germline assignment: CDR1 MDHEN and CDR2 SYDVKM. The CDR3 consists of 15 residues. This CDR3 reads CASRHTGTNQETQYF. Here the CDR3 DNA reads TGTGCCAGCAGACACACCGGGACAAACCAAGAGACCCAGTACTTC.

This clonotype appeared many times. The chain has TRBV3-1 and TRBJ2-3, with D perhaps assigned TRBD1 or TRBD2 (5 bases each). V lost 2 bases to trimming and J lost 4 bases, with 16 bases between them. Germline lookup yields CDR1 LGHDT and CDR2 YNNKEL (reference sequence). The CDR3 totals 16 residues. CDR3 nucleotide sequence: TGTGCCAGCAGCCAATGGGACCCCCGGCGGGCAGATACGCAGTATTTT. The encoded protein is CASSQWDPRRADTQYF.

In its sample, this clonotype was seen a few times. V gene TRBV18 combines with J gene TRBJ1-5, with D tentatively TRBD1 (5 bases). Germline V gene lookup returns CDR1 KGHSH and CDR2 LQKENI. The CDR3 length is 14 residues. V lost 0 bases, J lost 4 bases, and 7 bases lay in between. As DNA, the CDR3 is TGTGCCAGCTCACCACCGGGGGGAAATCAGCCCCAGCATTTT. Translated, it gives CASSPPGGNQPQHF.

Ten or more counts support this clonotype. The gene calls are TRBV5-1 and TRBJ2-5, with 7 nucleotides matching TRBD1. Unmatched junction bases numbered 8, after V lost 6 bases and J lost 0 bases. Germline V CDR1 and CDR2: SGHRS, YFSETQ. The CDR3 length is 15 residues. CDR3 DNA sequence: TGCGCCAGCAAAAGGACAGGACAGCACCAAGAGACCCAGTACTTC. Translation gives CASKRTGQHQETQYF. Supplemented by reference TRBV5-1 and TRBJ2-5, the full variable domain reads KAGVTQTPRYLIKTRGQQVTLSCSPISGHRSVSWYQQTPGQGLQFLFEYFSETQRNKGNFPGRFSGRQFSNSRSEMNVSTLELGDSALYLCASKRTGQHQETQYFGPGTRLLVL.

A remark on this clonotype: A read error may be the cause here, since a much bigger clone is one base away. The gene calls are TRBV2 and TRBJ2-2; no firm D call. The CDR3 is made up of 13 amino acids. V lost 1 base and J 1 base, leaving 1 base between the germline ends. Germline CDR1 reads SNHLY; CDR2 reads FYNNEI. CDR3 amino acids: CASSEENTGELFF. The CDR3 bases are TGTGCCAGCAGTGAAGAGAACACCGGGGAGCTGTTTTTT.

This clonotype was detected only a few times. The V and J genes are TRBV6-2 or TRBV6-3 and TRBJ2-3; 8 bases agree with TRBD2. Trimming took 9 bases from V and 4 from J; bases not matched to a gene: 9. This CDR3 has 14 residues. The germline CDR1 and CDR2 sequences are MNHEY and SVGEGT. The CDR3: CASLSGMAADTQYF. Written as DNA, the CDR3 is TGTGCCAGTCTTAGCGGGATGGCAGCAGATACGCAGTATTTT.